These 8 T cell receptor beta chains came from one sample sequenced in a study of cytomegalovirus exposure and HLA in healthy donors. It was with 60 Vbeta and 13 Jbeta primers that the PCR ran. Measured with immunoSEQ multiplex PCR; TCRdb has only the in-frame clones, and not every one. The data include about 110,000 clones; the top ten clones carry roughly 0.64%. Sequenced material: PBMCs. These receptors were taken from a man over 45 in good health and CMV-seronegative.

The chain recombines TRBV14 with TRBJ1-4; maybe TRBD1 (6 bases). Trimming shortened V by 4 bases and J by 6 bases, and 18 bases separated the two germline ends. This CDR3 region has 16 residues. Looked up from germline, CDR1 is SGHDN and CDR2 is FVKESK. As DNA, the CDR3 is TGTGCCAGCAGCCGGCGTACAGGGCTTCGGGATGAAAAACTGTTTTTT. Amino acids: CASSRRTGLRDEKLFF.

The chain uses TRBV4-1 and TRBJ2-1; 11 nucleotides line up with TRBD2. The germline CDR1 and CDR2 sequences are MGHRA and YSYEKL. The CDR3 contains 17 residues. Unmatched junction bases numbered 7, after V lost 4 bases and J lost 2 bases. DNA of the CDR3: TGCGCCAGCAGCCCCCGAACTAGCGGGGGCGCCTACAATGAGCAGTTCTTC. It specifies CASSPRTSGGAYNEQFF.

This chain uses TRBV7-8 with TRBJ2-7, with a tentative D call TRBD1 (6 bases). Germline assignment: CDR1 SGHVS and CDR2 FQNEAQ. V gave up 5 bases and J gave up 3 bases, with 11 bases separating them. The CDR3 spans 13 residues. CDR3 amino acids: CASSIGQNYEQYF. CDR3 nucleotides: TGTGCCAGCAGCATAGGACAGAACTACGAGCAGTACTTC.

This chain joins TRBV11-3 and TRBJ1-4; no definite D call. The CDR3 sequence is 14 residues long. In germline, CDR1 is SGHNT, CDR2 YENEEA. V shed 4 bases and J shed 10 bases, with 16 bases lying between them. This CDR3 is CASSSSSSVTKLFF. In nucleotides, the CDR3 is TGTGCCAGCAGCTCTTCCTCCAGCGTGACAAAACTGTTTTTT.

V gene TRBV11-2 combines with J gene TRBJ2-2; TRBD1 or TRBD2 may be the D gene (6 bases each). V was shortened by 4 bases and J by 5 bases, with 17 bases between the two germline ends. The CDR3 is 16 amino acids. Germline CDR1 and CDR2: SGHAT and FQNNGV. CDR3 sequence: CASSSEGGERTGELFF. The CDR3 DNA sequence: TGTGCCAGCAGCTCAGAGGGGGGAGAGCGAACCGGGGAGCTGTTTTTT.

The chain employs TRBV5-1 and TRBJ1-4; the D gene is possibly TRBD1 (5 bases). CDR3 length: 15 residues. Between the trimmed V and J ends, which lost 4 bases and 5 bases, there was a span of 15 bases. Germline V gene sequence: CDR1 SGHRS, CDR2 YFSETQ. This chain's CDR3 is CASSRVEGRNEKLFF. CDR3 bases: TGCGCCAGCAGCCGGGTGGAGGGGAGGAATGAAAAACTGTTTTTT.

The chain recombines TRBV7-9 with TRBJ1-1; D is perhaps TRBD1 (6 bases). V was pared by 2 bases and J by 4 bases, with 17 bases between. The germline CDR1 and CDR2 sequences are SEHNR and FQNEAQ (reference sequence). CDR3 length: 16 amino acids. CDR3 nucleotide sequence: TGTGCCAGCAGCTTAAGTTTAAGACAGGCGTTCACTGAAGCTTTCTTT. It is translated as CASSLSLRQAFTEAFF.

The V call is TRBV7-9, the J call TRBJ2-5, with D tentatively TRBD1 (5 bases). V lost 5 bases to trimming and J lost 1 base, with 11 bases between them. CDR3 length: 14 amino acids. CDR1 is SEHNR and CDR2 is FQNEAQ in the germline V gene (reference sequence). As DNA, the CDR3 is TGTGCCAGCAGCCCTGGGGCAGCCCAAGAGACCCAGTACTTC. Protein: CASSPGAAQETQYF. The variable domain in full, with the rest retrieved from reference TRBV7-9 and TRBJ2-5, is DTGVSQNPRHKITKRGQNVTFRCDPISEHNRLYWYRQTLGQGPEFLTYFQNEAQLEKSRLLSDRFSAERPKGSFSTLEIQRTEQGDSAMYLCASSPGAAQETQYFGPGTRLLVL.